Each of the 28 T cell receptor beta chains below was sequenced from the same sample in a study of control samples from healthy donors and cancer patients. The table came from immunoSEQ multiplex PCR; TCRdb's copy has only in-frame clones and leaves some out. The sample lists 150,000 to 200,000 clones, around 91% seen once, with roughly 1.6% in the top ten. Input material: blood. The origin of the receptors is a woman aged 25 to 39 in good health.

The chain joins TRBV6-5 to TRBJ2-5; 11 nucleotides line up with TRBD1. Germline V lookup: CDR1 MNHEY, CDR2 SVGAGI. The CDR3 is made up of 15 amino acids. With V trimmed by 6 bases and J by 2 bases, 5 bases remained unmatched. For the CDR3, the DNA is TGTGCCAGCAGCCGGCGGGACAGGGGGCAAGAGACCCAGTACTTC. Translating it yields CASSRRDRGQETQYF.

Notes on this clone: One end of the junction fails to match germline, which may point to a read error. CDR3 in amino acids: CASSLLGWETQYF. For the CDR3, the DNA is TGTGCTAGCAGCTTACTAGGGTGGGAGACCCAGTACTTC. The rearrangement joins TRBV7-7 to TRBJ2-5, with D maybe TRBD2 (5 bases). CDR1 and CDR2 (germline): SSHAT, FNYEAQ (reference sequence). The CDR3 spans 13 residues.

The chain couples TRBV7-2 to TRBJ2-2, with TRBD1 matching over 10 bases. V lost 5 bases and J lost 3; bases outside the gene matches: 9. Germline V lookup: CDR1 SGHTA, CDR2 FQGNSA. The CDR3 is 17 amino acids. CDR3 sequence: CASSGSRTGGYTGELFF. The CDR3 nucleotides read TGTGCCAGCAGCGGATCCCGGACAGGGGGGTACACCGGGGAGCTGTTTTTT.

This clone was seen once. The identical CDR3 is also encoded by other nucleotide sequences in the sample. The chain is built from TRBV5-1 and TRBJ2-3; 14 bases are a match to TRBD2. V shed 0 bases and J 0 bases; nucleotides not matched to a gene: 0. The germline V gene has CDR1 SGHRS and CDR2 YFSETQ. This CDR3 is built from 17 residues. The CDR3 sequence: CASSLGLAGGSTDTQYF. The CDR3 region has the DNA TGCGCCAGCAGCTTGGGACTAGCGGGAGGGAGCACAGATACGCAGTATTTT. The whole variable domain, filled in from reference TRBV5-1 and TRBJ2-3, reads KAGVTQTPRYLIKTRGQQVTLSCSPISGHRSVSWYQQTPGQGLQFLFEYFSETQRNKGNFPGRFSGRQFSNSRSEMNVSTLELGDSALYLCASSLGLAGGSTDTQYFGPGTRLTVL.

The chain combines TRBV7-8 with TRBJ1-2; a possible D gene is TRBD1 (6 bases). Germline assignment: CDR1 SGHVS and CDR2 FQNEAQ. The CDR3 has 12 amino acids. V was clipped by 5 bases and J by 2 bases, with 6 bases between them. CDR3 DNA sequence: TGTGCCAGCAGCGACAGGAACTATGGCTACACCTTC. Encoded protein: CASSDRNYGYTF.

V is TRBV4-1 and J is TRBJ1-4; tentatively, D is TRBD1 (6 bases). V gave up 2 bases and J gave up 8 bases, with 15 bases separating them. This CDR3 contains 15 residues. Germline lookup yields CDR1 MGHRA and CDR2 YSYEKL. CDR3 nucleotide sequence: TGCGCCAGCAGCCAATTGGGAGGGGGGGAGGAAAAACTGTTTTTT. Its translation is CASSQLGGGEEKLFF.

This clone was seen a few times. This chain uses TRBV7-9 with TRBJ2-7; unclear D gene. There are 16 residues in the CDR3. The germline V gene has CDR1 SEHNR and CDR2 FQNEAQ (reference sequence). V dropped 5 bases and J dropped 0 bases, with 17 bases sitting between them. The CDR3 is CASSPPNFPSSYEQYF. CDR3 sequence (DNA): TGTGCCAGCAGCCCACCGAATTTTCCGAGCTCCTACGAGCAGTACTTC.

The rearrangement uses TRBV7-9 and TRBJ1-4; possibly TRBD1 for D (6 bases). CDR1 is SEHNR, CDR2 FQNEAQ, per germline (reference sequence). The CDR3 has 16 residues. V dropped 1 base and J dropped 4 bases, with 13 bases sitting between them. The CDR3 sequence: CASSLVQGRGNEKLFF. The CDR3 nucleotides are TGTGCCAGCAGCTTAGTACAGGGAAGGGGTAATGAAAAACTGTTTTTT.

CDR3 in amino acids: CASSSWTGKGNTEAFF. CDR3 coding DNA: TGTGCCAGTAGTAGCTGGACAGGGAAGGGGAACACTGAAGCTTTCTTT. The chain has TRBV19 and TRBJ1-1; TRBD1 aligns across 8 bases. The V gene's germline CDR1 is LNHDA and CDR2 SQIVND (reference sequence). This CDR3 is built from 16 residues. After removal of 4 bases from V and 1 base from J, the junction contained 8 bases not matched to a gene. Filled out from reference TRBV19 and TRBJ1-1, the complete variable domain reads DGGITQSPKYLFRKEGQNVTLSCEQNLNHDAMYWYRQDPGQGLRLIYYSQIVNDFQKGDIAEGYSVSREKKESFPLTVTSAQKNPTAFYLCASSSWTGKGNTEAFFGQGTRLTVV.

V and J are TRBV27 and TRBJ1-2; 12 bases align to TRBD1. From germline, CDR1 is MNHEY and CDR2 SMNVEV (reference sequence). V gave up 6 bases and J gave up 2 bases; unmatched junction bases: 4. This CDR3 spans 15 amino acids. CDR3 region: CASRGDRGRNYGYTF. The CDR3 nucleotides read TGTGCCAGCAGGGGGGACAGGGGGCGCAACTATGGCTACACCTTC.

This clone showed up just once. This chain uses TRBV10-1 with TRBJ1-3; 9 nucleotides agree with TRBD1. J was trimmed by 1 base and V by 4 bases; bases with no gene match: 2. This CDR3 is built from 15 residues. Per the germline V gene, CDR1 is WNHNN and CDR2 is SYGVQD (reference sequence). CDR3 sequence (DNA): TGCGCCAGCAGTGGAGGGACAGGGTCTGGAAACACCATATATTTT. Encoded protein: CASSGGTGSGNTIYF.

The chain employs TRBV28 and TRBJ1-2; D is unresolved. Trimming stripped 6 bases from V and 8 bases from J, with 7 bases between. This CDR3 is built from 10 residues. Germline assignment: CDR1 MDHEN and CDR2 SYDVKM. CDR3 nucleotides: TGTGCCAGCAGGGCGGGGGGCTACACCTTC. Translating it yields CASRAGGYTF.

CDR3: CASSDRVYEQYF. Here the CDR3 DNA reads TGTGCCAGCAGTGACAGGGTATACGAGCAGTACTTC. The chain couples TRBV25-1 to TRBJ2-7; a possible D gene is TRBD1 (5 bases). V was cut by 3 bases and J by 4 bases, with 7 bases left in between. This CDR3 has 12 amino acids. Per the germline V gene, CDR1 is MGHDK and CDR2 is SYGVNS.

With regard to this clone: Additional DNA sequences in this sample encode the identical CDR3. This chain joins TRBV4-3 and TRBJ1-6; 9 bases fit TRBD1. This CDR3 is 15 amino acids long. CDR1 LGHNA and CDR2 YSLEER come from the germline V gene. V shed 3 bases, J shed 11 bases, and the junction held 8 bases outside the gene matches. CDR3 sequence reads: CASSQDSGQGPPLHF. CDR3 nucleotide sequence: TGCGCCAGCAGCCAGGATTCCGGACAGGGGCCACCCCTCCACTTT.

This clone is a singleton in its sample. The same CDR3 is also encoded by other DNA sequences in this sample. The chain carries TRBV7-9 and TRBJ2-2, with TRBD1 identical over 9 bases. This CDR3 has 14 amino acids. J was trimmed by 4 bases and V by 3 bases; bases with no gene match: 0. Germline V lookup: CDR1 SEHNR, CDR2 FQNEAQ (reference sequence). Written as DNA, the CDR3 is TGTGCCAGCAGCTTGACAGGGGGCACCGGGGAGCTGTTTTTT. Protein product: CASSLTGGTGELFF.

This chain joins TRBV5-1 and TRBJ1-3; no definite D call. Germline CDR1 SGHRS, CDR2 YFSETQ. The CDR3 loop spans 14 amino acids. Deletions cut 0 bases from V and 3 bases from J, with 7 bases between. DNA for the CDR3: TGCGCCAGCAGCTTGGCGGCGTTTGGAAACACCATATATTTT. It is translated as CASSLAAFGNTIYF.

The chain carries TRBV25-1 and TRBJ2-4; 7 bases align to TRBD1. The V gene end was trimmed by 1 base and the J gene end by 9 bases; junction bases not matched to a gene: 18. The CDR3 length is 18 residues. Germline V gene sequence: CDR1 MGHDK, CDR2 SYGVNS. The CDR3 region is CASSESPVTGTKTFIQYF. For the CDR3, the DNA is TGTGCCAGCAGTGAATCCCCCGTGACAGGGACAAAAACATTCATTCAGTACTTC.

The CDR3 is CASNGQANTEAFF. CDR3 DNA sequence: TGCGCCAGCAACGGACAGGCGAACACTGAAGCTTTCTTT. The chain uses TRBV10-1 and TRBJ1-1; TRBD1 agrees at 7 bases. Germline CDR1 and CDR2: WNHNN and SYGVQD (reference sequence). The CDR3 spans 13 residues. V dropped 7 bases and J dropped 1; count of bases not matched to a gene: 3.

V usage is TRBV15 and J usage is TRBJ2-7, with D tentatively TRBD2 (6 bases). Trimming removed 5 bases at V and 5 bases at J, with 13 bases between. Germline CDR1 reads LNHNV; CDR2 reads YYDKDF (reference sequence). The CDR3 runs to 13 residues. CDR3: CATSGTSLHEQYF. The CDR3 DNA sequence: TGTGCCACCAGCGGAACTAGCCTACACGAGCAGTACTTC.

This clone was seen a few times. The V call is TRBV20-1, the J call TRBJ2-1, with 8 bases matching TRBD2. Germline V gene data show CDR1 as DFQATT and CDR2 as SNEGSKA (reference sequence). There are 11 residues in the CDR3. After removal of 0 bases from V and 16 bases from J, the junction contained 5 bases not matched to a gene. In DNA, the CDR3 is TGCAGTGCTAGAGATAGCGGGAATTATTTCTTC. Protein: CSARDSGNYFF.

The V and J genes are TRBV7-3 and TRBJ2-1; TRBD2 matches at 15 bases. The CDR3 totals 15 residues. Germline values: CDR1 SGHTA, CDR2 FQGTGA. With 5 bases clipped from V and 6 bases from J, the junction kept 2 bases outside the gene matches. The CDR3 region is CASSRTSGGGNEQFF. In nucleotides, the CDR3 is TGTGCCAGCAGCCGGACTAGCGGGGGGGGCAATGAGCAGTTCTTC.

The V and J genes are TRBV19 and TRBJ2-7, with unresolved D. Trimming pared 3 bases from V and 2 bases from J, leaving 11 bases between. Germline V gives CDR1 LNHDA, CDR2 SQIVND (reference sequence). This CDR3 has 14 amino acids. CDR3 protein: CASSIVGETYEQYF. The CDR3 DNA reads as TGTGCCAGTAGTATTGTGGGCGAGACCTACGAGCAGTACTTC. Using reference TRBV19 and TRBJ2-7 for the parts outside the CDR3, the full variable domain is DGGITQSPKYLFRKEGQNVTLSCEQNLNHDAMYWYRQDPGQGLRLIYYSQIVNDFQKGDIAEGYSVSREKKESFPLTVTSAQKNPTAFYLCASSIVGETYEQYFGPGTRLTVT.

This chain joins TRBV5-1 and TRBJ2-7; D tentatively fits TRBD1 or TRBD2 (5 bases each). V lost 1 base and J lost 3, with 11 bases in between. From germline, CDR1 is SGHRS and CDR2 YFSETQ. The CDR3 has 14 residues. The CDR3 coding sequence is TGCGCCAGCAGCTTGAAGAGGGACGGCTACGAGCAGTACTTC. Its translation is CASSLKRDGYEQYF.

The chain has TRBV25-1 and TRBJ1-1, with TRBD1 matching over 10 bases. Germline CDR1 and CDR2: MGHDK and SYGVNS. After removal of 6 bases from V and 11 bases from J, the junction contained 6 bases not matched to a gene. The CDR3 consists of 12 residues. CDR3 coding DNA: TGTGCCAGCAGGACAGGGGGCGAAGGGGCTTTCTTT. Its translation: CASRTGGEGAFF.

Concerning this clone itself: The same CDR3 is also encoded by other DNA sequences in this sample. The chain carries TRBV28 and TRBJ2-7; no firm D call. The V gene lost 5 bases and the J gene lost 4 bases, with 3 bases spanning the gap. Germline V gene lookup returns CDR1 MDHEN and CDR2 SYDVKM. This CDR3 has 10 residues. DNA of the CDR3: TGTGCCAGCAGTCAATACGAGCAGTACTTC. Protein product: CASSQYEQYF.

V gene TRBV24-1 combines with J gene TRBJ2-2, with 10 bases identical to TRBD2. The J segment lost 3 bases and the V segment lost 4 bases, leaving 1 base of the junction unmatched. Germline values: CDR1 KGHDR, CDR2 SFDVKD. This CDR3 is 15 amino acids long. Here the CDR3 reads CATSESGRDTGELFF. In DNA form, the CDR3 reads TGTGCCACCAGTGAGAGCGGGAGGGACACCGGGGAGCTGTTTTTT.

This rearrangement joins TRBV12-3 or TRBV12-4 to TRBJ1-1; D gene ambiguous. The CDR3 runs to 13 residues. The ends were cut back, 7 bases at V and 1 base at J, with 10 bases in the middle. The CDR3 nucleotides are TGTGCCAGCACCTACGACGGGAACACTGAAGCTTTCTTT. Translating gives CASTYDGNTEAFF.

For the CDR3, the DNA is TGTGCCAGCAGCTTTGGACAGGGCGATGGCTACACCTTC. Translating it yields CASSFGQGDGYTF. V is TRBV5-5 and J is TRBJ1-2; 8 bases are a match to TRBD1. Trimming took 2 bases from V and 6 from J; bases not matched to a gene: 3. This CDR3 is built from 13 residues. Germline V gives CDR1 SGHKS, CDR2 YYEKEE (reference sequence).